Listed here are 23 T cell receptor beta chains from one sample, sequenced in a study of T cells expressing NK-cell markers. TCRdb re-called the 5' RACE reads; every CDR3 protein appears as one record, without DNA. This sample's table reports about 460,000 distinct CDR3 sequences. The specimen sequenced was blood T cells: a sorted CD56 or NKG2C T cell subset, CD4+ or CD8+ T cells, or bulk PBMC T cells (not recorded which). The receptors shown here come from a woman in her 50s in good health.

V is TRBV10-3 and J is TRBJ2-7; the TCRdb call, TRBD2, lacks DNA for checking. The CDR3 loop spans 15 amino acids. Germline V gene lookup returns CDR1 ENHRY and CDR2 SYGVKD. The CDR3: CAASSGVRHYAEQYF.

The chain has TRBV5-1 and TRBJ1-2; absent DNA, TCRdb's TRBD1 call cannot be checked. Germline CDR1 reads SGHRS; CDR2 reads YFSETQ. This CDR3 spans 14 amino acids. This CDR3 reads CASSPEGQDFGYTF.

The chain is built from TRBV29-1 and TRBJ2-3; TCRdb gives TRBD2 as the D gene, but with no DNA this cannot be confirmed. Germline values: CDR1 SQVTM, CDR2 ANQGSEA. CDR3 size: 16 residues. This CDR3 reads CSVITWAGLDTDTQYF.

The rearrangement joins TRBV30 to TRBJ1-3. The CDR3 has 11 amino acids. From germline, CDR1 is GTSNPN and CDR2 SVGIG (reference sequence). This CDR3 reads CAWSSGNTIYF. The complete variable domain, with remaining parts taken from reference TRBV30 and TRBJ1-3, reads SQTIHQWPATLVQPVGSPLSLECTVEGTSNPNLYWYRQAAGRGLQLLFYSVGIGQISSEVPQNLSASRPQDRQFILSSKKLLLSDSGFYLCAWSSGNTIYFGEGSWLTVV.

CDR3 residues: CASRTLSGRASDTQYF. The V gene is TRBV12-3 or TRBV12-4, the J gene TRBJ2-3; TCRdb gives TRBD2 as the D gene, but with no DNA this cannot be confirmed. The CDR3 is 16 amino acids.

The rearrangement links TRBV25-1 to TRBJ2-2. The CDR3 is 12 residues long. CDR1 and CDR2 (germline): MGHDK, SYGVNS. CDR3 loop: CASVKNTGELFF.

The J gene is TRBJ2-1, the V gene TRBV7-9. This CDR3 contains 16 residues. Germline values: CDR1 SEHNR, CDR2 FQNEAQ (reference sequence). CDR3 protein: CASSLVKRSSYNEQFF.

The V and J genes are TRBV7-6 and TRBJ2-1; TCRdb proposes TRBD2, but this gene call is untestable without DNA. CDR3 size: 16 residues. Looked up from germline, CDR1 is SGHVS and CDR2 is FNYEAQ. The CDR3 loop is CASSLESGYSYNEQFF.

The CDR3 reads CASSPGQGGRNEKLFF. The chain links TRBV5-1 to TRBJ1-4; the TRBD1 assignment by TCRdb is unverifiable without DNA. The CDR3 runs to 16 residues. The germline CDR1 and CDR2 sequences are SGHRS and YFSETQ.

The J gene is TRBJ2-2, the V gene TRBV5-1. CDR1 is SGHRS and CDR2 is YFSETQ in the germline V gene. The CDR3 sequence is 15 residues long. The CDR3 sequence: CASSWPGVPTGELFF.

J is TRBJ2-3 and V is TRBV7-9; TCRdb lists TRBD1, though no DNA is available to test this call. Germline lookup yields CDR1 SEHNR and CDR2 FQNEAQ (reference sequence). There are 16 residues in the CDR3. CDR3 sequence reads: CASSPGVLQGEDTQYF.

The chain uses TRBV4-2 and TRBJ1-1; without DNA, the TCRdb call of TRBD1 cannot be checked. The germline CDR1 and CDR2 sequences are LGHNA and YNFKEQ. CDR3 length equals 15 residues. The CDR3 sequence is CASSQDNRLNTEAFF.

The chain couples TRBV7-3 to TRBJ1-1; TCRdb's D call of TRBD1 is untestable without DNA. The V gene's germline CDR1 is SGHTA and CDR2 FQGTGA. The CDR3 runs to 13 residues. This CDR3 reads CASSLGQGGEAIF.

The rearrangement joins TRBV14 to TRBJ2-7; checking the TCRdb D call of TRBD1 is not possible without DNA. The germline V gene encodes CDR1 SGHDN and CDR2 FVKESK. This CDR3 comprises 16 residues. The CDR3 region is CASSQGHPKGSYEQYF.

J is TRBJ2-3 and V is TRBV7-9; with no DNA, the TCRdb D assignment of TRBD2 cannot be verified. The length of the CDR3 is 11 residues. Germline CDR1 SEHNR, CDR2 FQNEAQ (reference sequence). The CDR3 here is CASSLEREVYF.

CDR3 residues: CASSTWQGSDTGELFF. The V call is TRBV4-1, the J call TRBJ2-2; the D call of TRBD1 rests on TCRdb alone, since no DNA is present to check it. The CDR3 covers 16 residues. Germline V CDR1 and CDR2: MGHRA, YSYEKL.

The chain combines TRBV6-2 or TRBV6-3 with TRBJ1-3. From germline, CDR1 is MNHEY and CDR2 SVGEGT. This CDR3 region has 16 residues. This CDR3 reads CASLKPRSGSGNTIYF.

V is TRBV4-1 and J is TRBJ2-1; TCRdb returns TRBD1, unconfirmable since there is no DNA. The CDR3 consists of 16 residues. Germline CDR1 reads MGHRA; CDR2 reads YSYEKL. The CDR3 loop reads CASSQGRGTRDHEQFF.

V gene TRBV7-9 combines with J gene TRBJ2-1; the TCRdb D gene call, TRBD1, has no DNA to confirm it. The germline gives CDR1 SEHNR, CDR2 FQNEAQ (reference sequence). The CDR3 spans 12 residues. This CDR3 is CASSDRDNEQFF.

V gene TRBV12-3 or TRBV12-4 combines with J gene TRBJ1-3; the D gene TCRdb calls, TRBD1, cannot be checked with no DNA. The length of the CDR3 is 14 residues. CDR3 region: CASSPWEAGNTIYF.

CDR3 residues: CASSEQGLNTEAFF. The chain is built from TRBV5-1 and TRBJ1-1; TCRdb designates TRBD1, a call that cannot be tested without DNA. Germline V CDR1 and CDR2: SGHRS, YFSETQ. CDR3 length: 14 amino acids.

Here the CDR3 reads CSARDSSLAGGTSGRVHEQYF. The chain has TRBV20-1 and TRBJ2-7; the D call from TCRdb, TRBD2, cannot be confirmed without DNA. The CDR3 covers 21 residues. Germline V gene lookup returns CDR1 DFQATT and CDR2 SNEGSKA (reference sequence).

The chain employs TRBV4-1 and TRBJ2-1; TCRdb selects TRBD2, and the lack of DNA leaves this call unchecked. The CDR3 contains 17 residues. Germline CDR1 is MGHRA and CDR2 is YSYEKL. This chain's CDR3 is CASSQDLSGRNSNEQFF.